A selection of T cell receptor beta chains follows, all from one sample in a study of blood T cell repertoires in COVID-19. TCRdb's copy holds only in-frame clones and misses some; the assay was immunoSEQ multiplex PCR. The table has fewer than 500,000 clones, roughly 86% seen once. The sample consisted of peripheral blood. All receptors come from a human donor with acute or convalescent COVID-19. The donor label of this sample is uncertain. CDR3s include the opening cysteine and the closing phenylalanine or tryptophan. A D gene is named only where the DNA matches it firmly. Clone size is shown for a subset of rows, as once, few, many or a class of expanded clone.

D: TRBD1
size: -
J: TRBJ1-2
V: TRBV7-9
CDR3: CASSLVGEGRGNGYTF
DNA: TGTGCCAGCAGCTTAGTTGGTGAGGGCAGGGGGAATGGCTACACCTTC

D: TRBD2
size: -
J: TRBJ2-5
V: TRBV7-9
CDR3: CASSRLAGLETQYF
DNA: TGTGCCAGCAGCCGACTAGCGGGGTTGGAGACCCAGTACTTC

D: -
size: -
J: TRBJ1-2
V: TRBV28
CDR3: CASSPVRGGRFYGYTF
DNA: TGTGCCAGCAGTCCCGTTAGGGGGGGGAGGTTCTATGGCTACACCTTC

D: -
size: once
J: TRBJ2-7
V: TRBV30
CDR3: CAWRVSRAGEYEQYF
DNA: TGTGCCTGGAGAGTGTCCCGGGCAGGGGAGTACGAGCAGTACTTC

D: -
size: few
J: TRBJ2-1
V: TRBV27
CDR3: CASSRQNLNEQFF
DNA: TGTGCCAGCAGTCGACAGAACCTCAATGAGCAGTTCTTC

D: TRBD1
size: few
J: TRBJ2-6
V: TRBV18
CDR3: CASSPRTGTGANVLTF
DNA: TGTGCCAGCTCACCACGGACAGGGACTGGGGCCAACGTCCTGACTTTC

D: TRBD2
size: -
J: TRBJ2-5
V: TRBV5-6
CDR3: CASSLPPGGAGQETQYF
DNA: TGTGCCAGCAGCTTGCCGCCGGGGGGAGCGGGACAAGAGACCCAGTACTTC

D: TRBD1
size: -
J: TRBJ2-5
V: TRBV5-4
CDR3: CASSLAQGAVETQYF
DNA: TGTGCCAGCAGCTTGGCACAGGGGGCGGTGGAGACCCAGTACTTC

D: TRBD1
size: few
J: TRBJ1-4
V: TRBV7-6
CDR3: CASSIQQGPNEKLFF
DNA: TGTGCCAGCAGCATCCAACAGGGGCCTAATGAAAAACTGTTTTTT

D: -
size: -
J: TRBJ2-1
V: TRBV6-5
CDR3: CASSLPGGYNEQFF
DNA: TGTGCCAGCAGTCTTCCGGGTGGCTACAATGAGCAGTTCTTC

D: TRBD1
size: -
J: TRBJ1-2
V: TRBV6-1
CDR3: CASSEGTVYGYTF
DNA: TGTGCCAGCAGTGAGGGGACAGTATATGGCTACACCTTC

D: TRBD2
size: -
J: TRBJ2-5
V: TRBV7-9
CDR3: CASSHGTSGGETQYF
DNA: TGTGCCAGCAGCCATGGGACTAGCGGGGGCGAGACCCAGTACTTC

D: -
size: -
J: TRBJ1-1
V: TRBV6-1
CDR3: CASSEVPGAANTEAFF
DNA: TGTGCCAGCAGTGAAGTGCCAGGCGCTGCGAACACTGAAGCTTTCTTT

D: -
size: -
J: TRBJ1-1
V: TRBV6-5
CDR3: CASSYSKWQSNTEAFF
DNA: TGTGCCAGCAGTTACTCGAAGTGGCAGTCGAACACTGAAGCTTTCTTT

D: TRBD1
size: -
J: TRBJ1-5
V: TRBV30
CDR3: CAWRGGDSFRKEPQHF
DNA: TGTGCCTGGAGAGGGGGCGACAGTTTTCGAAAGGAGCCCCAGCATTTT

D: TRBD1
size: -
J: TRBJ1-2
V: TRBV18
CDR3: CASRREGASDGYTF
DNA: TGTGCCAGCAGAAGAGAGGGGGCCAGTGACGGCTACACCTTC

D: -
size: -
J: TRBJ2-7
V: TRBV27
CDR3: CASSLTGFDYEQYF
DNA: TGTGCCAGCAGTTTGACAGGATTTGACTACGAGCAGTACTTC

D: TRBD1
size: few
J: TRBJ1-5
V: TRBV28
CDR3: CASRGGQAYSNQPQHF
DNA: TGTGCCAGCAGGGGGGGACAGGCGTATAGCAATCAGCCCCAGCATTTT

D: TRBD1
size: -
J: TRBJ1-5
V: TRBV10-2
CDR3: CASSDTGDGQPQHF
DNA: TGCGCCAGCAGTGATACAGGGGACGGGCAGCCCCAGCATTTT

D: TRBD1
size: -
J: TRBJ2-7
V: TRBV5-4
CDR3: CASSKPGQGPYEQYF
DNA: TGTGCCAGCAGCAAACCGGGACAGGGACCGTACGAGCAGTACTTC

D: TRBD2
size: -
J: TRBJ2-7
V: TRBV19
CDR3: CASSASGLGSYEQYF
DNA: TGTGCCAGTAGCGCTTCGGGACTAGGGTCTTACGAGCAGTACTTC

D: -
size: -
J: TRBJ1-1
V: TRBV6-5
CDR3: CASTKKEWNTEAFF
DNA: TGTGCCAGCACTAAAAAGGAGTGGAACACTGAAGCTTTCTTT

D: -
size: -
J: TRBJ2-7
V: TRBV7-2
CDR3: CASSRQWEQYF
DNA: TGTGCCAGCAGCCGACAGTGGGAGCAGTACTTC

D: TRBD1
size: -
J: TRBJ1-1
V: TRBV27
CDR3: CASSFLRYRGAFF
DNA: TGTGCCAGCAGTTTTCTTAGGTACAGGGGAGCTTTCTTT

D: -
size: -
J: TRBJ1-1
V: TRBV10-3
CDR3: CAISDQVGNTEAFF
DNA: TGTGCCATCAGTGACCAGGTTGGGAACACTGAAGCTTTCTTT

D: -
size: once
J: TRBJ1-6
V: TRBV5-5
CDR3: CASSPPQGNNSPLHF
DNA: TGTGCCAGCAGCCCACCCCAGGGTAATAATTCACCCCTCCACTTT

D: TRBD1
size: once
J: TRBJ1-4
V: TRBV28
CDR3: CASSLPGGDEKLFF
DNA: TGTGCCAGCAGTTTACCAGGGGGCGATGAAAAACTGTTTTTT

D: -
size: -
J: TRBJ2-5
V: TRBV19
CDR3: CASSKGEGGIQETQYF
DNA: TGTGCCAGTAGTAAGGGAGAGGGGGGGATCCAAGAGACCCAGTACTTC

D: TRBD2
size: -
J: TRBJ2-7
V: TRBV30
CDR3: CAWRISGAYEQYF
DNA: TGTGCCTGGAGGATTAGCGGGGCCTACGAGCAGTACTTC

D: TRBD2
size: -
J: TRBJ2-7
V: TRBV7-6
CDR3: CASSENSGRNSYEQYF
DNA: TGTGCCAGCAGCGAAAATAGCGGGAGGAACTCCTACGAGCAGTACTTC

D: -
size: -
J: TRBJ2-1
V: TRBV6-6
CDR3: CASREGGGSYNEQFF
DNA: TGTGCCAGCAGGGAAGGGGGGGGCTCCTACAATGAGCAGTTCTTC

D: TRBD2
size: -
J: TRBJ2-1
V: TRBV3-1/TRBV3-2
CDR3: CASSGGLTSGRANEQFF
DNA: TGTGCCAGCAGCGGAGGATTAACTAGCGGGAGGGCCAATGAGCAGTTCTTC

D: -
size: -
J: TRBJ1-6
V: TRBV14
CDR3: CASSQLPVLSPLHF
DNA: TGTGCCAGCAGCCAATTACCAGTTCTGTCACCCCTCCACTTT

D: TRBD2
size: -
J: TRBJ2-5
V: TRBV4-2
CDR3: CASSQAPLAGGKETQYF
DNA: TGTGCCAGCAGCCAAGCCCCACTAGCGGGAGGGAAAGAGACCCAGTACTTC

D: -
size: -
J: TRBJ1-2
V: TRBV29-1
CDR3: CSVAEGGYTF
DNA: TGCAGCGTTGCGGAGGGTGGCTACACCTTC

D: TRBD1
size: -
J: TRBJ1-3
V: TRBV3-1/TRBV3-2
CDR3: CASSHRLQGSGNTIYF
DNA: TGTGCCAGCAGTCACCGACTACAGGGGAGTGGAAACACCATATATTTT

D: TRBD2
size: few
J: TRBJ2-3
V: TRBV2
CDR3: CASSGGAADTQYF
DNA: TGTGCCAGCAGCGGGGGGGCAGCGGATACGCAGTATTTT

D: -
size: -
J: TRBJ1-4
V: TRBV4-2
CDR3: CASSGGGGATNEKLFF
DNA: TGTGCCAGCAGCGGGGGAGGGGGTGCAACTAATGAAAAACTGTTTTTT

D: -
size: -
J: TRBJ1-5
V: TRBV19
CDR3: CASTSQGGSHQPQHF
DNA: TGTGCCAGTACGTCGCAGGGAGGGTCCCATCAGCCCCAGCATTTT

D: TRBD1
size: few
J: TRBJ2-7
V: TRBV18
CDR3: CASSPGTGHYEQYF
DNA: TGTGCCAGCTCACCAGGGACAGGTCACTACGAGCAGTACTTC

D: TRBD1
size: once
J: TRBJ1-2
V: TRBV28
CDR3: CASNEWGTGVSGYGYTF
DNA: TGTGCCAGCAACGAATGGGGGACAGGGGTAAGCGGGTATGGCTACACCTTC

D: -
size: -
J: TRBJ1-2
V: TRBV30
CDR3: CAWSVLFSGYGYTF
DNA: TGTGCCTGGAGTGTGTTATTTTCGGGCTATGGCTACACCTTC

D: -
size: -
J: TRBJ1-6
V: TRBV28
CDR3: CASSLPYNSPLHF
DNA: TGTGCCAGCAGTCTTCCTTATAATTCACCCCTCCACTTT

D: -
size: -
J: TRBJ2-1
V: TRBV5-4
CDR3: CASSLRQAELYNEQFF
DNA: TGTGCCAGCAGCTTGAGGCAAGCGGAGCTCTACAATGAGCAGTTCTTC

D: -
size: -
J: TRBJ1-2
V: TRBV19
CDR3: CASSTEHFYGYTF
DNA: TGTGCCAGTAGCACGGAGCATTTCTATGGCTACACCTTC

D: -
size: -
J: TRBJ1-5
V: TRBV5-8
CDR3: CASSLDRLSNQPQHF
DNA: TGTGCCAGCAGCTTGGACAGGCTTAGCAATCAGCCCCAGCATTTT

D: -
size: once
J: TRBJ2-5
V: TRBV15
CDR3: CATSRGQSSSGETQYF
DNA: TGTGCCACCAGCAGAGGCCAGAGTAGCTCGGGGGAGACCCAGTACTTC